The TCR beta chain described here comes from a study of T cell repertoires in cytomegalovirus infection (dated by TCRdb to between 2018 and 2021). Context from the whole study: The peptide stimulations were aimed at well-studied HLA-B-restricted epitopes as well as recently identified HLA-C-restricted CMV epitopes, whose presentation resists viral immunomodulation. The HLA type of each donor mattered for the analysis, because public TCR beta signatures pointed to carriage of CMV infection along with the matching HLA type. On the study overall, not on this receptor specifically: In the ex vivo response, HLA-C-restricted CMV-specific TCR beta clonotypes were dominant, and in two of eight donors the single most frequent clonotype came from this HLA-C-restricted group. Cumulative frequency of public TCR beta family members discriminated carriers of CMV infection plus the relevant HLA type in this cohort and an independent roughly 330-donor cohort.

This clonotype turned up a few times. Its cognate antigen has yet to be identified. The record has no base qualities; no much larger clone is one base away. This specimen's treatment or condition label, per the study, means: in vitro stimulation with specific CMV peptide epitopes to enrich CMV-specific T cells. The listed sequencing device is Illumina HiSeq 1500. TCRdb passed the public sequencing reads through fastp at Q25 and MiXCR, retaining productive beta sequences. Under each unique CDR3 protein, matching rows form one entry showing the most common genes and DNA. The sample data list about 740,000 distinct CDR3 sequences, and roughly 30% of these were observed just once. Roughly 20% of the sample is held by the ten biggest clonotypes. Sequencing used cultured PBMCs, obtained from culture after CMV antigen stimulation. The clonotype comes from a human donor in good health (CMV status not recorded). Some clones in this sample may be carry-over from other donors' samples.

The DNA reads TGTGCCAGCAGTTGGAGACAGGGGGTCGGAGATACGCAGTATTTT. It specifies CASSWRQGVGDTQYF. The rearranged segments are TRBV6-6 and TRBJ2-3, with TRBD1 identical over 9 junction bases. The CDR3 starts with the cysteine, ends with the phenylalanine, and has 15 residues. Just the 45-base CDR3 DNA is kept, in frame starting at base 1. CDR1 and CDR2, per the germline V gene (reference sequence), are MNHNY and SVGAGI. At the junction V is shortened by 4 bases and J by 5 bases; bases outside the gene matches: 7.